The sequence of this T cell receptor (beta chain) was determined in a study of blood T cell repertoires in COVID-19. Overall study context: Samples of COVID-19 (acute and convalescent) were obtained from the United States, Italy and Spain.

The CDR3 region is 17 residues in length, termini included. Data came from immunoSEQ multiplex PCR; TCRdb stores just in-frame clones and leaves some out. The table lists 300,000 to 350,000 clones, approximately 90% of them singletons. Those enrolled in Seattle joined during active infection and were followed longitudinally afterward. Worth noting for this clone: The DNA is omitted, as the CDR3 cannot be located on it reliably, and the CDR3 follows TCRdb's listing.

The TCR comes from a man younger than 40 with COVID-19, enrolled during active disease. The sample consisted of peripheral blood. The rearrangement links TRBV21-1 to TRBJ2-1; TRBD2 reflects the table's D call only, with no check against the DNA. TRBV21-1 constitutes a pseudogene. CDR3 residues: CASSGLRAGLLYNEQFF.